The 3 T cell receptor beta chains in this list originate from one sample, sequenced in a study of CD8 T cells in Susac syndrome. RNA amounts of 0.5 to 1 ug underwent reverse transcription with random hexamers. TCRdb itself ran the immunoSEQ multiplex PCR reads through MiXCR, one entry per CDR3 protein. The profile covers 75,000 to 80,000 distinct CDR3 sequences, with approximately 94% appearing a single time and approximately 0.49% taken by the ten largest. The sequencing sample was made of CD8+ T cells from PBMCs. These receptors were obtained from a human donor with Susac syndrome.

The count of this clonotype is one. V and J are TRBV29-1 and TRBJ2-5; possibly TRBD1 or TRBD2 for D (6 bases each). Germline loops: CDR1 SQVTM, CDR2 ANQGSEA. This CDR3 has 12 amino acids. Deletions cut 6 bases from V and 9 bases from J, with 17 bases between. CDR3: CSVEDRRGAQYF. CDR3 nucleotide sequence: TGCAGCGTAGAGGACAGACGCGGGGCCCAGTACTTC.

This clonotype was detected once. The chain recombines TRBV28 with TRBJ2-4; the D gene is possibly TRBD1 (6 bases). Germline values: CDR1 MDHEN, CDR2 SYDVKM. The V gene lost 2 bases and the J gene lost 8 bases, with 13 bases spanning the gap. The CDR3 is 14 amino acids. CDR3 sequence reads: CASSLTAGEDIQYF. In DNA form, the CDR3 reads TGTGCCAGCAGTTTAACGGCAGGGGAAGACATTCAGTACTTC.

The chain couples TRBV5-6 to TRBJ2-7, with a possible D match to TRBD2 (5 bases). The V gene's germline CDR1 is SGHDT and CDR2 YYEEEE. V was pared by 3 bases and J by 0 bases, with 13 bases between. This CDR3 is 15 amino acids long. CDR3 sequence: CASSSRDGVSYEQYF. CDR3 DNA sequence: TGTGCCAGCAGCTCGAGGGATGGGGTCTCCTACGAGCAGTACTTC.